This entry describes one T cell receptor beta chain. Antigen: not known. This entry comes from a study of T cell responses to AZD1222 COVID-19 vaccine. Across the study: Second-dose groups at about 4 or about 12 weeks were pooled. The study's findings and limits: Across spike, vaccine-associated CD4 TCRs were found, dominant at 160-218 and 743-854. All repertoire sampling was performed exclusively after the peak T cell response.

Looked up from germline, CDR1 is DFQATT and CDR2 is SNEGSKA (reference sequence). Trimming took 3 bases from V and 4 from J, leaving 7 bases between them. The CDR3 sequence is 11 residues long. The table came from immunoSEQ multiplex PCR; TCRdb's copy has only in-frame clones and leaves some out. The table records approximately 100,000 clones, about 88% of them present only once. J is TRBJ2-7 and V is TRBV20-1; maybe TRBD2 (5 bases). This receptor was taken from an adult in good health. The sample in question was peripheral blood, obtained on day 0 of AZD1222 vaccination. The CDR3 is CSASRGYEQYF. For the CDR3, the DNA is TGCAGTGCTAGCAGAGGGTACGAGCAGTACTTC.